The 29 T cell receptor beta chains below come from one sample, sequenced in a study of OX40 agonist ivuxolimab in advanced cancers. Assay used: immunoSEQ multiplex PCR; TCRdb lists only in-frame clones, some missing. The sample lists about 45,000 clones; more than 80% were seen once. The sequenced sample was CD4+ or CD8+ T cells sorted from blood, obtained in a trial of the OX40 agonist ivuxolimab. These TCRs come from an adult with an advanced solid tumor such as melanoma, head and neck, liver or kidney cancer.

The chain has TRBV7-2 and TRBJ2-7; 8 bases line up with TRBD1. V dropped 2 bases and J dropped 2; count of bases not matched to a gene: 11. CDR3 length equals 17 residues. The germline CDR1 and CDR2 sequences are SGHTA and FQGNSA. CDR3 loop: CASSLSRGRTGPYEQYF. The CDR3, as DNA: TGTGCCAGCAGCTTAAGTCGAGGGAGGACAGGGCCCTACGAGCAGTACTTC.

This chain connects TRBV7-9 to TRBJ2-1, with TRBD1 as a possible D gene (5 bases). V was clipped by 4 bases and J by 4 bases, with 8 bases between them. The CDR3 covers 13 residues. CDR1 is SEHNR and CDR2 is FQNEAQ in the germline V gene (reference sequence). The CDR3 loop is CASSSQGYNEQFF. The CDR3 DNA follows: TGTGCCAGCAGCTCCCAGGGATACAATGAGCAGTTCTTC.

CDR3 coding DNA: TGTGCCAGCAGTTTAGCAGGGCTTGGAAACACCATATATTTT. This translates into CASSLAGLGNTIYF. The gene calls are TRBV27 and TRBJ1-3; tentatively, D is TRBD1 (5 bases). This CDR3 comprises 14 residues. Deletions cut 2 bases from V and 3 bases from J, with 8 bases between. Germline V CDR1 and CDR2: MNHEY, SMNVEV (reference sequence).

The V call is TRBV7-9, the J call TRBJ1-5, with D hard to call. Germline V gives CDR1 SEHNR, CDR2 FQNEAQ (reference sequence). The CDR3 is made up of 13 amino acids. Between the trimmed V and J ends, which lost 1 base and 6 bases, there was a span of 7 bases. This CDR3 is CASSLGVGQPQHF. The DNA of the CDR3 is TGTGCCAGCAGCTTAGGGGTGGGTCAGCCCCAGCATTTT.

The CDR3 protein is CASSGRTTYEQYF. The CDR3 region has the DNA TGTGCCAGCAGTGGCCGGACGACCTACGAGCAGTACTTC. The chain is built from TRBV27 and TRBJ2-7; no firm D call. The CDR3 is 13 amino acids. Trimming removed 5 bases at V and 2 bases at J, with 10 bases between. The germline CDR1 and CDR2 sequences are MNHEY and SMNVEV (reference sequence).

The V gene is TRBV27, the J gene TRBJ1-1; 11 bases match TRBD1. The CDR3 contains 14 residues. Germline V gives CDR1 MNHEY, CDR2 SMNVEV (reference sequence). Trimming took 5 bases from V and 4 from J; bases not matched to a gene: 3. CDR3 in DNA: TGTGCCAGCAGTCGGACAGGGGGCCGCACTGAAGCTTTCTTT. This gives the protein CASSRTGGRTEAFF.

This rearrangement joins TRBV11-2 to TRBJ1-2; D is perhaps TRBD1 (6 bases). Trimming shortened V by 11 bases and J by 2 bases, and 21 bases separated the two germline ends. Germline assignment: CDR1 SGHAT and CDR2 FQNNGV. The CDR3 sequence is 15 residues long. In DNA form, the CDR3 reads TGTGCCTCCAGGGGCCGGGCTGTGGGGAACTATGGCTACACCTTC. Its protein is CASRGRAVGNYGYTF.

The chain couples TRBV7-9 to TRBJ1-2; D remains unclear. V was trimmed by 5 bases and J by 3 bases, leaving 7 bases between them. This CDR3 is built from 12 residues. Germline CDR1 SEHNR, CDR2 FQNEAQ (reference sequence). The CDR3 loop reads CASSHDDYGYTF. DNA for the CDR3: TGTGCCAGCAGCCACGATGACTATGGCTACACCTTC.

The table lists this clone with a count of one. The J gene is TRBJ2-1, the V gene TRBV4-1; D ambiguous. The CDR3 has 14 amino acids. Trimming left V 1 base short and J 2 bases short, with 6 bases between. Per the germline V gene, CDR1 is MGHRA and CDR2 is YSYEKL. The CDR3 coding sequence is TGCGCCAGCAGCCAAGTGAACCCCTACAATGAGCAGTTCTTC. Encoded protein: CASSQVNPYNEQFF.

This clone was seen only once. The chain is built from TRBV6-1 and TRBJ1-2; D remains ambiguous. V lost 5 bases, J lost 12 bases, and 7 bases lay in between. This CDR3 has 9 amino acids. Germline CDR1 MNHNS, CDR2 SASEGT. The CDR3 region has the DNA TGTGCCAGCAGTCCCCCCAACACCTTC. It translates to CASSPPNTF.

In its sample, this clone ranks as medium-sized. J is TRBJ2-7 and V is TRBV10-2, with TRBD1 identical over 7 bases. There are 14 residues in the CDR3. The V segment lost 3 bases and the J segment 3 bases; nucleotides outside the gene matches: 5. The germline gives CDR1 WSHSY, CDR2 SAAADI. CDR3 protein: CASSEKGALYEQYF. The CDR3 DNA reads as TGCGCCAGCAGTGAAAAGGGGGCACTCTACGAGCAGTACTTC.

The V call is TRBV7-9, the J call TRBJ1-1; 7 nucleotides line up with TRBD1. From germline, CDR1 is SEHNR and CDR2 FQNEAQ (reference sequence). Losses at the gene ends were 1 base for V and 1 base for J; bases not matched to a gene: 9. The CDR3 is 17 amino acids. The CDR3 spells CASSLGPIGTANTEAFF. CDR3 sequence (DNA): TGTGCCAGCAGCTTAGGGCCCATCGGGACAGCGAACACTGAAGCTTTCTTT.

The chain joins TRBV5-6 to TRBJ2-7; D uncertain. CDR1 is SGHDT, CDR2 YYEEEE, per germline. Trimming shortened V by 0 bases and J by 3 bases, and 10 bases separated the two germline ends. The CDR3 sequence is 14 residues long. The CDR3 reads CASSLGNNVYEQYF. CDR3 DNA sequence: TGTGCCAGCAGCTTGGGGAATAATGTCTACGAGCAGTACTTC. Full variable domain (remainder filled in from reference TRBV5-6 and TRBJ2-7): DAGVTQSPTHLIKTRGQQVTLRCSPKSGHDTVSWYQQALGQGPQFIFQYYEEEERQRGNFPDRFSGHQFPNYSSELNVNALLLGDSALYLCASSLGNNVYEQYFGPGTRLTVT.

This chain joins TRBV27 and TRBJ1-5, with no clear D. Germline lookup yields CDR1 MNHEY and CDR2 SMNVEV (reference sequence). V was pared by 3 bases and J by 6 bases, with 9 bases between. CDR3 length: 13 amino acids. The CDR3 region has the DNA TGTGCCAGCAGTTTGTGGTCGGGTCAGCCCCAGCATTTT. This translates into CASSLWSGQPQHF.

The chain combines TRBV2 with TRBJ2-3; 9 bases are a match to TRBD1. Trimming at V came to 8 bases and at J to 3 bases, leaving 3 bases not matched to a gene. This CDR3 comprises 13 residues. Germline V gene sequence: CDR1 SNHLY, CDR2 FYNNEI. The CDR3 loop reads CASRDRVTDTQYF. CDR3 nucleotides: TGTGCCAGCCGGGACAGGGTAACAGATACGCAGTATTTT. Filled out from reference TRBV2 and TRBJ2-3, the complete variable domain reads EPEVTQTPSHQVTQMGQEVILRCVPISNHLYFYWYRQILGQKVEFLVSFYNNEISEKSEIFDDQFSVERPDGSNFTLKIRSTKLEDSAMYFCASRDRVTDTQYFGPGTRLTVL.

The V call is TRBV6-1, the J call TRBJ1-2; TRBD1 is a possible D gene (5 bases). CDR1 and CDR2 (germline): MNHNS, SASEGT. The V and J ends lost 7 bases and 5 bases respectively, with 20 bases between them. The CDR3 covers 15 residues. The CDR3 bases are TGTGCCAGCACCACCCGTCCGGGGGGTAGGTATGGCTACACCTTC. This encodes CASTTRPGGRYGYTF.

The J gene is TRBJ1-2, the V gene TRBV7-8; 7 nucleotides match TRBD1. The CDR3 sequence is 13 residues long. The germline CDR1 and CDR2 sequences are SGHVS and FQNEAQ. The trim removed 11 bases at V and 3 bases at J, leaving 9 bases unmatched. The CDR3 DNA follows: TGTGCCGATTTTAGGGGGCTTGACTATGGCTACACCTTC. Its protein is CADFRGLDYGYTF.

V usage is TRBV4-1 and J usage is TRBJ2-3, with a tentative D call TRBD1 (6 bases). V gave up 1 base and J gave up 3 bases, with 14 bases separating them. CDR3 length: 16 amino acids. Germline lookup yields CDR1 MGHRA and CDR2 YSYEKL. The CDR3 nucleotides are TGCGCCAGCAGCCAAGTGGCGGACAGACCTACAGATACGCAGTATTTT. It specifies CASSQVADRPTDTQYF.

This chain links TRBV11-3 with TRBJ2-2; 10 bases align to TRBD1. V gave up 4 bases and J gave up 6 bases; unmatched junction bases: 11. The CDR3 spans 17 residues. Germline V gene lookup returns CDR1 SGHNT and CDR2 YENEEA. The CDR3 DNA follows: TGTGCCAGCAGCTCGGACAGGGGGGTATTTTTTCCCGGGGAGCTGTTTTTT. Protein product: CASSSDRGVFFPGELFF.

The chain couples TRBV7-9 to TRBJ1-4; D is uncertain. V dropped 2 bases and J dropped 10 bases, with 5 bases sitting between them. This CDR3 has 11 amino acids. Germline V gives CDR1 SEHNR, CDR2 FQNEAQ (reference sequence). CDR3 residues: CASSLQAKLFF. The CDR3 DNA follows: TGTGCCAGCAGCTTACAAGCAAAACTGTTTTTT. The full variable domain, with the rest looked up from reference TRBV7-9 and TRBJ1-4, is DTGVSQNPRHKITKRGQNVTFRCDPISEHNRLYWYRQTLGQGPEFLTYFQNEAQLEKSRLLSDRFSAERPKGSFSTLEIQRTEQGDSAMYLCASSLQAKLFFGSGTQLSVL.

The chain couples TRBV4-2 to TRBJ1-1, with unresolved D. The CDR3 has 14 residues. V was cut by 2 bases and J by 1 base, with 8 bases left in between. CDR1 LGHNA and CDR2 YNFKEQ come from the germline V gene. Written as DNA, the CDR3 is TGTGCCAGCAGCCAACTCGGTTGGAACACTGAAGCTTTCTTT. It is translated as CASSQLGWNTEAFF.

This rearrangement joins TRBV2 to TRBJ2-7; TRBD2 is a possible D gene (5 bases). This CDR3 has 15 amino acids. Trimming pared 6 bases from V and 5 bases from J, leaving 20 bases between. Germline V lookup: CDR1 SNHLY, CDR2 FYNNEI. CDR3 sequence: CASSLLGGGLDEQYF. In nucleotides, the CDR3 is TGTGCCAGCAGCTTACTAGGCGGTGGTCTAGACGAGCAGTACTTC.

The V gene is TRBV11-1, the J gene TRBJ2-2, with D possibly TRBD1 on 5 matching bases. Germline V CDR1 and CDR2: SGHAT, FQDESV (reference sequence). V lost 4 bases and J lost 7, with 16 bases in between. The CDR3 is 15 residues long. The CDR3 DNA sequence: TGTGCCAGCAGCTCGCAGGGTAGATATGGCGGGGAGCTGTTTTTT. Protein product: CASSSQGRYGGELFF.

The chain employs TRBV10-3 and TRBJ1-1; D is unresolved. The V gene lost 2 bases and the J gene lost 7 bases, with 17 bases spanning the gap. Germline-derived CDR1 and CDR2 are ENHRY and SYGVKD. The CDR3 covers 15 residues. The DNA for the CDR3 is TGTGCCATCAGTGAGAAAATAGAGGGCTGGGGTGAAGCTTTCTTT. It yields the protein CAISEKIEGWGEAFF.

J is TRBJ1-1 and V is TRBV29-1, with TRBD1 matching over 7 bases. After removal of 7 bases from V and 6 bases from J, the junction contained 8 bases not matched to a gene. Germline lookup yields CDR1 SQVTM and CDR2 ANQGSEA. This CDR3 is built from 12 residues. CDR3 DNA: TGCAGCGCTGACCGACAGGGTTCTGAAGCTTTCTTT. Translated, it gives CSADRQGSEAFF.

The V gene is TRBV5-8, the J gene TRBJ1-2; a possible D gene is TRBD1 (6 bases). The CDR3 is made up of 15 amino acids. V lost 2 bases, J lost 3 bases, and 14 bases lay in between. Germline V gene lookup returns CDR1 SGHTS and CDR2 YDEGEE. For the CDR3, the DNA is TGTGCCAGCAGCTTAACCCTGACAGGTTACTATGGCTACACCTTC. This encodes CASSLTLTGYYGYTF.

The genes are TRBV30 and TRBJ2-7; either TRBD1 or TRBD2 may supply D (5 bases each). Trimming removed 1 base at V and 5 bases at J, with 15 bases between. The CDR3 runs to 14 residues. Germline V lookup: CDR1 GTSNPN, CDR2 SVGIG (reference sequence). The CDR3 region is CAWSGGAGPHEQYF. The CDR3 bases are TGTGCCTGGAGTGGAGGGGCAGGGCCTCACGAGCAGTACTTC.

V and J are TRBV11-2 and TRBJ1-6, with TRBD1 matching 8 bases. Germline trimming cut 1 base from V and 7 bases from J; bases unmatched to any gene: 12. Germline V gene lookup returns CDR1 SGHAT and CDR2 FQNNGV. This CDR3 has 18 amino acids. Here the CDR3 reads CASSLAGQVWDRNSPLHF. Here the CDR3 DNA reads TGTGCCAGCAGCTTAGCGGGACAGGTGTGGGATCGGAATTCACCCCTCCACTTT.

The V and J genes are TRBV7-9 and TRBJ1-1, with D possibly matching TRBD1 (5 bases). V lost 4 bases to trimming and J lost 2 bases, with 11 bases between them. Germline CDR1 reads SEHNR; CDR2 reads FQNEAQ (reference sequence). CDR3 length: 14 residues. The CDR3 bases are TGTGCCAGCAGCTCACGGACACTCAACACTGAAGCTTTCTTT. This sequence encodes CASSSRTLNTEAFF.